Described below is a single TCR beta chain sequence and its context. This sample stems from a study of long-term antiretroviral therapy in people with HIV. Germline assignment: CDR1 LNHDA and CDR2 SQIVND (reference sequence). This CDR3 is 13 amino acids long. The trim removed 6 bases at V and 4 bases at J, leaving 4 bases unmatched. The assay, immunoSEQ v3.0, was run at survey level. The data were produced by immunoSEQ multiplex PCR, yet TCRdb's version contains in-frame clones alone and is incomplete. The sample lists around 13,000 clones, about 77% occurring once. The material was unsorted PBMCs, obtained 3.1 years after starting antiretroviral therapy. This receptor was obtained from a man aged 35 to 55 with HIV. The chain joins TRBV19 to TRBJ1-1; 8 positions agree with TRBD1. Here the CDR3 DNA reads TGTGCCAGTAGCCCAGGACAGGGCACTGAAGCTTTCTTT. As protein: CASSPGQGTEAFF.